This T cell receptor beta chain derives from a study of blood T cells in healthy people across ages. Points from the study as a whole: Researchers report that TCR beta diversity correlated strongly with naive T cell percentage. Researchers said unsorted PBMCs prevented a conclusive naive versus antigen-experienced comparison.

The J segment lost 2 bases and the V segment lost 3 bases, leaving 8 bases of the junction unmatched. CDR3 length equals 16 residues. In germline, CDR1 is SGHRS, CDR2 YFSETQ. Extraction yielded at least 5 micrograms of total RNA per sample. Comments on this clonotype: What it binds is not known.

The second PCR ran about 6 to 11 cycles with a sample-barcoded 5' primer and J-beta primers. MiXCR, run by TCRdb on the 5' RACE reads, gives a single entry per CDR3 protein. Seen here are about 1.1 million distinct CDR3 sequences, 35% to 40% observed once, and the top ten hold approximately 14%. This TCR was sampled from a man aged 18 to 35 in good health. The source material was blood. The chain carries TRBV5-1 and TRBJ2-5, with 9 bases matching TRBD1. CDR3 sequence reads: CASSSGTGNLQETQYF. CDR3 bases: TGCGCCAGCAGCTCCGGGACAGGGAATTTGCAAGAGACCCAGTACTTC. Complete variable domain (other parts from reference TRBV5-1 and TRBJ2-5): KAGVTQTPRYLIKTRGQQVTLSCSPISGHRSVSWYQQTPGQGLQFLFEYFSETQRNKGNFPGRFSGRQFSNSRSEMNVSTLELGDSALYLCASSSGTGNLQETQYFGPGTRLLVL.